This TCR beta chain originates from a study of blood T cell repertoires in COVID-19 (TCRdb year 2020). For the study in its entirety: Collaborator samples came from the United States, Italy and Spain and covered acute and convalescent phases of COVID-19. Where HLA class I and class II types were available, the types were taken from metadata supplied by the sample provider, not from assay-based typing. The repertoires were released in a freely available public database intended as a resource for research on the immune response to SARS-CoV-2. Sample metadata almost always included a de-identified subject ID, COVID-19 status, age in years and sex. Subjects who had been exposed to COVID-19, were actively infected with it, or had recovered from it provided the deeply sampled blood TCRbeta repertoires that made up the dataset. The material from the prospective study consisted of cDNA or gDNA derived from T cells, B-cell-depleted T cells, or PBMCs. The samples were drawn from the first 160 participants of the ongoing ImmuneRACE study and from about 1,200 subjects provided by 6 global collaborators. Results and caveats for the whole study, not just this receptor: The quantity of clinical and demographic metadata differed by source and by participant and was supplied without curation.

For this chain, trimming is 2 bases at the V end and 7 bases at the J end, and the number of junction bases without a gene match is 6. From the cysteine through the phenylalanine, the CDR3 covers 15 amino acids. The DNA shown is the 45-base CDR3, in frame from base 1. In the germline V gene, CDR1 corresponds to SGHTA and CDR2 to FQGTGA. To note about this clone: Its target antigen remains unknown. Base-call qualities are not available, and no considerably larger clone is one nucleotide away.

The collaborating institutions used their own protocols to collect whole blood in K2EDTA tubes. Collaborator samples were shipped for TCRbeta analysis as frozen whole blood, isolated PBMCs, or DNA extracted from either sample type. TCRbeta CDR3 regions were amplified from genomic DNA by means of the immunoSEQ Assay, a bias-controlled multiplex PCR. The authors' pipeline ran thus. The number of nucleated cells in each sample was estimated by amplification of reference gene primers within the assay. To quantify the absolute abundance of each unique TCRbeta CDR3 rearrangement, sequence reads were collapsed and filtered. Productive Simpson clonality was computed per sample as the square root of Simpson's diversity index over productive rearrangements. Imported from immuneACCESS, the table was reduced by TCRdb to in-frame sequences with V and J called. These copies leave out some clones; in studies compared against another copy, an unresolved V gene accounts for under half, and the cause of the remainder is not known. V and J calls and clone size are given by that table; D and trimming were obtained from the DNA. This sample comprises some 93,000 clones, 75% to 90% of them detected only once. The ten largest clones capture roughly 7.2% of the sample.

The sequence was collected from a man between 60 and 70 years old with acute or convalescent COVID-19. The chain links TRBV7-3 with TRBJ2-1, and 9 bases in between align with TRBD2. Sample: peripheral blood. The DNA reads as follows: TGTGCCAGCAGCTTACCTAGCGGGAACCCGAATGAGCAGTTCTTC. Translation gives CASSLPSGNPNEQFF.